These 14 T cell receptor beta chains share one sample of origin, sequenced in a study of cytomegalovirus exposure and HLA in healthy donors. PCR was performed using 60 Vbeta and 13 Jbeta primers. The method was immunoSEQ multiplex PCR; TCRdb's version includes in-frame clones alone and lacks a portion of them. Here the sample spans around 99,000 clones, roughly 87% being singletons. The sequenced sample consisted of PBMCs. These receptors all stem from a man aged 30 to 45 in good health and CMV-seropositive.

The J gene is TRBJ2-7, the V gene TRBV11-1; 7 bases are a match to TRBD1. V trimming: 4 bases; J trimming: 5 bases; junction bases outside the gene matches: 11. This CDR3 comprises 15 residues. The germline CDR1 and CDR2 sequences are SGHAT and FQDESV (reference sequence). The CDR3 DNA reads TGTGCCAGCAGCTCCCGACAGGGCGGTTTTAACGAGCAGTACTTC. Translating gives CASSSRQGGFNEQYF.

The J gene is TRBJ1-1, the V gene TRBV5-1; D remains ambiguous. The CDR3 spans 15 residues. V was cut by 1 base and J by 1 base, with 11 bases left in between. CDR1 is SGHRS and CDR2 is YFSETQ in the germline V gene. In DNA, the CDR3 is TGCGCCAGCAGCTTGAGTGGAGAGTGGAACACTGAAGCTTTCTTT. Protein: CASSLSGEWNTEAFF.

This chain connects TRBV5-1 to TRBJ2-2, with 13 bases fitting TRBD2. Germline-derived CDR1 and CDR2 are SGHRS and YFSETQ. This CDR3 spans 17 amino acids. Trimming at V came to 5 bases and at J to 1 base, leaving 5 bases not matched to a gene. The CDR3 here is CASRPGLAGRNTGELFF. CDR3 in DNA: TGCGCCAGCAGGCCGGGACTAGCGGGGCGGAACACCGGGGAGCTGTTTTTT. Based on the CDR3 plus reference TRBV5-1 and TRBJ2-2, the full variable domain is KAGVTQTPRYLIKTRGQQVTLSCSPISGHRSVSWYQQTPGQGLQFLFEYFSETQRNKGNFPGRFSGRQFSNSRSEMNVSTLELGDSALYLCASRPGLAGRNTGELFFGEGSRLTVL.

This rearrangement joins TRBV7-9 to TRBJ1-1; D not resolved. The CDR3 spans 14 residues. The germline V gene encodes CDR1 SEHNR and CDR2 FQNEAQ (reference sequence). The V and J ends lost 6 bases and 0 bases respectively, with 11 bases between them. The DNA of the CDR3 is TGTGCCAGCAGACAGTACCCAGTGAACACTGAAGCTTTCTTT. This translates into CASRQYPVNTEAFF.

The V gene is TRBV4-2, the J gene TRBJ2-7; 14 bases line up with TRBD2. Trimming took 0 bases from V and 4 from J; bases not matched to a gene: 5. The germline gives CDR1 LGHNA, CDR2 YNFKEQ. This CDR3 is 17 amino acids long. CDR3 protein: CASSQEGTSGGIYEQYF. The CDR3 DNA sequence: TGTGCCAGCAGCCAAGAGGGGACTAGCGGGGGAATTTACGAGCAGTACTTC.

This rearrangement joins TRBV5-6 to TRBJ2-7, with D unclear. Trimming cost V 2 bases and J 4 bases, with 4 bases left between them. Germline loops: CDR1 SGHDT, CDR2 YYEEEE. The length of the CDR3 is 11 residues. CDR3 region: CASSLRYEQYF. The CDR3 nucleotides are TGTGCCAGCAGCTTACGGTACGAGCAGTACTTC.

This sequence joins TRBV2 and TRBJ2-5; no clear D. The CDR3 has 11 residues. CDR1 is SNHLY, CDR2 FYNNEI, per germline. With 4 bases removed from V and 5 bases from J, the gap between germline ends came to 5 bases. The CDR3 coding sequence is TGTGCCAGCAGTGTGCAGGAGACCCAGTACTTC. Translated, it gives CASSVQETQYF.

This rearrangement joins TRBV6-6 to TRBJ2-7, with unresolved D. Germline loops: CDR1 MNHNY, CDR2 SVGAGI (reference sequence). The CDR3 runs to 12 residues. V lost 3 bases and J 4 bases, leaving 7 bases between the germline ends. CDR3 in DNA: TGTGCCAGCAGTTATCTCCGGTACGAGCAGTACTTC. Its protein product is CASSYLRYEQYF.

The rearrangement uses TRBV28 and TRBJ2-5; 8 bases agree with TRBD2. The CDR3 loop spans 17 amino acids. The germline V gene encodes CDR1 MDHEN and CDR2 SYDVKM. Unmatched junction bases numbered 11, after V lost 2 bases and J lost 3 bases. CDR3 bases: TGTGCCAGCAGTTTAAACTATCGGGGGGGGGCTAAAGAGACCCAGTACTTC. It specifies CASSLNYRGGAKETQYF.

The V gene is TRBV7-2, the J gene TRBJ1-4, with 8 bases fitting TRBD1. Germline-derived CDR1 and CDR2 are SGHTA and FQGNSA. The CDR3 sequence is 14 residues long. After removal of 5 bases from V and 6 bases from J, the junction contained 5 bases not matched to a gene. This CDR3 reads CASSRDRGDEKLFF. The CDR3 bases are TGTGCCAGCAGCCGTGACAGGGGTGATGAAAAACTGTTTTTT. Looking up the rest from reference TRBV7-2 and TRBJ1-4 gives the full variable domain: GAGVSQSPSNKVTEKGKDVELRCDPISGHTALYWYRQSLGQGLEFLIYFQGNSAPDKSGLPSDRFSAERTGGSVSTLTIQRTQQEDSAVYLCASSRDRGDEKLFFGSGTQLSVL.

The chain is built from TRBV30 and TRBJ1-2; D perhaps matches TRBD1 (6 bases). With 0 bases removed from V and 0 bases from J, the gap between germline ends came to 11 bases. This CDR3 has 15 residues. Germline values: CDR1 GTSNPN, CDR2 SVGIG (reference sequence). The DNA of the CDR3 is TGTGCCTGGAGTGTATCAGCAGGGGCTAACTATGGCTACACCTTC. This encodes CAWSVSAGANYGYTF.

This sequence joins TRBV5-4 and TRBJ2-1, with TRBD1 identical over 8 bases. Germline V gives CDR1 SGHNT, CDR2 YYREEE (reference sequence). This CDR3 region has 18 residues. Trimming removed 5 bases from V and 0 bases from J; junction bases left unmatched: 13. Written as DNA, the CDR3 is TGTGCCAGCAGGTTACAGGGGGTAGGATCGAGCTCCTACAATGAGCAGTTCTTC. Translation: CASRLQGVGSSSYNEQFF.

The chain employs TRBV19 and TRBJ1-2; 8 nucleotides line up with TRBD1. The V and J ends lost 7 bases and 2 bases, in that order; junction bases with no gene match: 9. This CDR3 is built from 15 residues. CDR1 is LNHDA and CDR2 is SQIVND in the germline V gene (reference sequence). The CDR3 DNA sequence: TGTGCCAGTAAGGAGACAGGGGACATCAACTATGGCTACACCTTC. Amino acids: CASKETGDINYGYTF.

The V call is TRBV7-9, the J call TRBJ2-3; a possible D gene is TRBD2 (5 bases). Germline CDR1 reads SEHNR; CDR2 reads FQNEAQ (reference sequence). The CDR3 sequence is 13 residues long. The germline V and J ends were trimmed by 5 bases and 5 bases, with 11 bases remaining between them. Written as DNA, the CDR3 is TGTGCCAGCAGCGCTGACCGGGGAGATACGCAGTATTTT. It is translated as CASSADRGDTQYF. Full variable domain (rest looked up from reference TRBV7-9 and TRBJ2-3): DTGVSQNPRHKITKRGQNVTFRCDPISEHNRLYWYRQTLGQGPEFLTYFQNEAQLEKSRLLSDRFSAERPKGSFSTLEIQRTEQGDSAMYLCASSADRGDTQYFGPGTRLTVL.